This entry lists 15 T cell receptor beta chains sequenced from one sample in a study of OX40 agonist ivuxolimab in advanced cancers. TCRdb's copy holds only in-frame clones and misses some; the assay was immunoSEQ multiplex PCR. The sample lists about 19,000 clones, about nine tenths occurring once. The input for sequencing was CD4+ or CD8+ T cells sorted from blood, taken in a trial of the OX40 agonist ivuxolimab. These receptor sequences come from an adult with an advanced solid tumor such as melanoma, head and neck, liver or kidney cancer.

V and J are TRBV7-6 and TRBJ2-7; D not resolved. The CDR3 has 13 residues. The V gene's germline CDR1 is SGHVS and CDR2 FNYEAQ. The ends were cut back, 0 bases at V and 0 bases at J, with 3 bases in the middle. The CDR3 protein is CASSLANSYEQYF. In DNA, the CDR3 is TGTGCCAGCAGCTTAGCCAACTCCTACGAGCAGTACTTC.

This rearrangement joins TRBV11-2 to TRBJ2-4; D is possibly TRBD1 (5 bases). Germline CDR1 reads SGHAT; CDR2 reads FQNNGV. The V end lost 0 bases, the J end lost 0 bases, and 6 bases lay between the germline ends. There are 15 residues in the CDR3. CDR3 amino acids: CASSLEQGAKNIQYF. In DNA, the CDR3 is TGTGCCAGCAGCTTAGAGCAGGGAGCCAAAAACATTCAGTACTTC.

In DNA, the CDR3 is TGTGCCAGCAACGTCGTAGGGGGCACTGAAGCTTTCTTT. Its translation is CASNVVGGTEAFF. This chain uses TRBV6-6 with TRBJ1-1; D possibly corresponds to TRBD1 (6 bases). Germline-derived CDR1 and CDR2 are MNHNY and SVGAGI (reference sequence). The CDR3 is made up of 13 amino acids. V was cut by 7 bases and J by 4 bases, with 13 bases left in between.

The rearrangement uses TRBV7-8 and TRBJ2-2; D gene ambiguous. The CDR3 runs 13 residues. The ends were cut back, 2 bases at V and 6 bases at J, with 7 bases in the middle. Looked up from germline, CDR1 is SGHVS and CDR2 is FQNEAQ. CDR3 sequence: CASSLIEAGELFF. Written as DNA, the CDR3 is TGTGCCAGCAGCTTAATCGAGGCCGGGGAGCTGTTTTTT.

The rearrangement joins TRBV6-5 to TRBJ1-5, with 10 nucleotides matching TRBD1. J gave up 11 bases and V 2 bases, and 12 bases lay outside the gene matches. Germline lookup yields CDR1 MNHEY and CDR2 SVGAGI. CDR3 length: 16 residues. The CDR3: CASSYHSGQGLTAQHF. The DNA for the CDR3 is TGTGCCAGCAGTTACCACTCGGGACAGGGGTTAACGGCCCAGCATTTT.

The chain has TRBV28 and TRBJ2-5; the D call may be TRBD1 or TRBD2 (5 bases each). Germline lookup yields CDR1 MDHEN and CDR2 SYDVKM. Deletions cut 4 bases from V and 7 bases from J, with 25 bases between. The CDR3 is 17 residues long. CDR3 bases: TGTGCCAGCAGTTCTCTGGACGGAGGCCCTTGGGGGACGACCCAGTACTTC. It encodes CASSSLDGGPWGTTQYF.

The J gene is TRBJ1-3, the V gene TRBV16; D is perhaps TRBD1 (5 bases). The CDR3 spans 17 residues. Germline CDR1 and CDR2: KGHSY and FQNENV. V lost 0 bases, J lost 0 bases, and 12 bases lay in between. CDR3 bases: TGTGCCAGCAGCCAATCGTGGGCAGGGACCTCTGGAAACACCATATATTTT. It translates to CASSQSWAGTSGNTIYF.

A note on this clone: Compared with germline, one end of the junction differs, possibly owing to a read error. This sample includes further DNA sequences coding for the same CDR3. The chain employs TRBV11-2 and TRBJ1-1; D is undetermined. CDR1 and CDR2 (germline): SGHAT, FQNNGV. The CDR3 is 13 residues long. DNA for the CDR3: TGTGCCAGCAGCTTAGGCGTAACCACTGAAGCCTTCTTT. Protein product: CASSLGVTTEAFF.

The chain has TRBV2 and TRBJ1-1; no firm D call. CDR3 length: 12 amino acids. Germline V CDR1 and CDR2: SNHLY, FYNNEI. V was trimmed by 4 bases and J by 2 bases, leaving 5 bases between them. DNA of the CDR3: TGTGCCAGCAGTGTTGGCAACACTGAAGCTTTCTTT. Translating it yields CASSVGNTEAFF.

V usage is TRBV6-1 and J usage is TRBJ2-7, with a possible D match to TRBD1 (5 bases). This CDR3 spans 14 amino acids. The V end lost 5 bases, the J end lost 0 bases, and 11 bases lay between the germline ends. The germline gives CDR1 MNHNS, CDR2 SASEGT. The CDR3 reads CASSWGRGSYEQYF. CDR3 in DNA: TGTGCCAGCAGTTGGGGTAGGGGCTCCTACGAGCAGTACTTC.

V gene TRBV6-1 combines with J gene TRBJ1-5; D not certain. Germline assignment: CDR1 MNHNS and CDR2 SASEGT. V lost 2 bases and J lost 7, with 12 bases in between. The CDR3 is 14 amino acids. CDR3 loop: CASSELGGRQPQHF. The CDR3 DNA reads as TGTGCCAGCAGTGAACTTGGAGGGCGACAGCCCCAGCATTTT.

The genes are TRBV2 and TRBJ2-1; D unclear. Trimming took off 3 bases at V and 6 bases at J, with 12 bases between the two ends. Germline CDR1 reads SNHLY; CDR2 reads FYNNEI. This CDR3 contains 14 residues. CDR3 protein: CASSDLPPGNEQFF. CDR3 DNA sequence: TGTGCCAGCAGTGATCTACCCCCGGGCAATGAGCAGTTCTTC.

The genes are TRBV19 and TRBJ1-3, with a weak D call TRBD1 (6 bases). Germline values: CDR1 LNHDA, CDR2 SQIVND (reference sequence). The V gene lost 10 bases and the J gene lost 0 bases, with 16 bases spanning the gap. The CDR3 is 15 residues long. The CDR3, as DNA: TGTGCCACCGCCCCATTGGACAGCTCTGGAAACACCATATATTTT. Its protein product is CATAPLDSSGNTIYF.

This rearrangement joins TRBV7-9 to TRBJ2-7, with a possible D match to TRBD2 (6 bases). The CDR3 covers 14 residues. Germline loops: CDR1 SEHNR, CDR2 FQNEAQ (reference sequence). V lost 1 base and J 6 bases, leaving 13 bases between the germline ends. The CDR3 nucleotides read TGTGCCAGCAGCTTAGGCAGCCGGGACTCCGAGCAGTACTTC. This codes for CASSLGSRDSEQYF.

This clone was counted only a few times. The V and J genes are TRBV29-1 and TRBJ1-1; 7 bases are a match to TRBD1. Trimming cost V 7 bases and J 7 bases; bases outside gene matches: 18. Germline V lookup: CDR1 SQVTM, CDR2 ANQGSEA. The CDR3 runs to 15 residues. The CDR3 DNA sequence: TGCAGCGCTGGGCCCGCTGGGGGGACAGCCAGTGAAGCTTTCTTT. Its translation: CSAGPAGGTASEAFF.